This T cell receptor beta chain was captured by sequencing in a study of regulatory T cells in long-lasting Graves disease. Stated time point: newly diagnosed GD, antithyroid drugs for less than 3 months. PBMC RNA served as the TCR library source. Trimming shortened V by 6 bases and J by 7 bases, and 19 bases separated the two germline ends. Germline V gene data show CDR1 as SEHNR and CDR2 as FQNEAQ (reference sequence). This CDR3 spans 14 amino acids. According to the study, TCR beta libraries were built with iRepertoire HTBI primers and CDR3-region Arm-PCR. TCRdb called the multiplex PCR reads again in MiXCR, with one record for every CDR3 protein. The data hold some 400,000 distinct CDR3 sequences, with about 15% observed a single time. This same sample was also taken into another study, of T cells in Graves' hyperthyroidism and ophthalmopathy. From that report: Ophthalmopathy cases were set apart from stable hyperthyroidism by a 13 V-J model.

The origin of this receptor is a woman aged 25 to 39 with Graves disease. The V call is TRBV7-9, the J call TRBJ2-7, with D unresolved. The sequenced sample was peripheral blood mononuclear cells (PBMCs), obtained at new diagnosis, from a patient treated with antithyroid drugs. The CDR3 loop reads CASRPSNVRGEQYF. CDR3 coding DNA: TGTGCCAGCAGGCCTTCTAATGTACGTGGGGAGCAGTACTTC. Filled out from reference TRBV7-9 and TRBJ2-7, the complete variable domain reads DTGVSQNPRHKITKRGQNVTFRCDPISEHNRLYWYRQTLGQGPEFLTYFQNEAQLEKSRLLSDRFSAERPKGSFSTLEIQRTEQGDSAMYLCASRPSNVRGEQYFGPGTRLTVT.